A selection of T cell receptor beta chains follows, all from one sample in a study of blood T cell repertoires in COVID-19. The repertoire was sequenced with immunoSEQ multiplex PCR; TCRdb's copy has only in-frame clones and lacks some. This sample carries 65,000 to 75,000 clones, 89% of them seen once, and the ten largest clones take around 5%. Sequenced sample: peripheral blood. All receptors come from a woman aged 50 to 65 with active COVID-19. Both conserved end residues are part of each CDR3. D genes are given only for firm matches. The listing skips clone size in some rows; elsewhere it reads once, few, many or a size class.

J gene | clone size | V gene | D gene | CDR3 DNA | CDR3 protein
TRBJ2-1 | once | TRBV11-3 | - | TGTGCCAGCAGCTTAGCTGGCGGGATTACCTCCTACAATGAGCAGTTCTTC | CASSLAGGITSYNEQFF
TRBJ1-2 | once | TRBV9 | - | TGTGCCAGCAGCGTAGAAGCGTCCCCTAACTATGGCTACACCTTC | CASSVEASPNYGYTF
TRBJ2-7 | - | TRBV28 | - | TGTGCCAGCAGATCGGCGGGAAAGGGGAAAAACGAGCAGTACTTC | CASRSAGKGKNEQYF
TRBJ2-7 | - | TRBV18 | - | TGTGCCAGCTCGCCCGGGTCCCTCGGGTCCTACGAGCAGTACTTC | CASSPGSLGSYEQYF
TRBJ1-1 | - | TRBV5-6 | - | TGTGCCAGCACCTTGGACGGGAACTGGCTGAACACTGAAGCTTTCTTT | CASTLDGNWLNTEAFF
TRBJ1-5 | - | TRBV24-1 | - | TGTGCCACCAGTGATCATGACAGGATGGTACAGCCCCAGCATTTT | CATSDHDRMVQPQHF
TRBJ2-7 | - | TRBV19 | - | TGTGCCAGCTCCAAGACAGGTGATCTCTACGAGCAGTACTTC | CASSKTGDLYEQYF
TRBJ2-7 | once | TRBV27 | TRBD1 | TGTGCCACCCGAAGGGACAGCAGCTCCTACGAGCAGTACTTC | CATRRDSSSYEQYF
TRBJ1-5 | - | TRBV10-2 | - | TGCGCCAGCACTGGGACTTGGAATCAGCCCCAGCATTTT | CASTGTWNQPQHF
TRBJ2-5 | - | TRBV5-1 | TRBD2 | TGCGCCAGCAGCTACAATTCAATCCTAGCGGACACGCGGGAGACCCAGTACTTC | CASSYNSILADTRETQYF
TRBJ2-3 | - | TRBV9 | - | TGTGCCAGCAGCGAAGGTACAGGGAACACAGATACGCAGTATTTT | CASSEGTGNTDTQYF
TRBJ1-2 | once | TRBV21-1 | - | TGTGCCAGCATCGCAGCTGTCCGGGACAGGGTAAGACTTCAGTATGGCTACACCTTC | CASIAAVRDRVRLQYGYTF
TRBJ2-3 | - | TRBV7-2 | TRBD2 | TGTGCCAGCAGCACCCGACTAGCGGGAGTGGGAGATACGCAGTATTTT | CASSTRLAGVGDTQYF
TRBJ1-1 | - | TRBV15 | TRBD1 | TGTGCCACCAGCAGGGCTGAAGGGGGCGCGACTGAAGCTTTCTTT | CATSRAEGGATEAFF
TRBJ2-2 | few | TRBV10-1 | - | TGCGCCAGCAGTGATCCAGGGGACACCGGGGAGCTGTTTTTT | CASSDPGDTGELFF
TRBJ1-1 | - | TRBV7-2 | TRBD1 | TGTGCCAGCAGCGCGAGCTGGGACAGGGACGCTGAAGCTTTCTTT | CASSASWDRDAEAFF
TRBJ2-5 | - | TRBV18 | TRBD2 | TGTGCCAGCTCACCGGGACTAGCGGGAGGGCCAATCCAAGAGACCCAGTACTTC | CASSPGLAGGPIQETQYF
TRBJ2-1 | - | TRBV24-1 | - | TGTGCCACCAGTGATAGACTAGTCAATGAGCAGTTCTTC | CATSDRLVNEQFF
TRBJ2-1 | - | TRBV6-4 | TRBD2 | TGTGCCAGCAGTGACTCAGGACTAGCGGGAGGGCCGAGCTCCTACAATGAGCAGTTCTTC | CASSDSGLAGGPSSYNEQFF
TRBJ2-7 | - | TRBV3-1/TRBV3-2 | - | TGTGCCAGCCGGAGGTACGACGAGCAGTACTTC | CASRRYDEQYF
TRBJ1-1 | - | TRBV5-1 | - | TGCGCCAGCAGCATGCTTCAGGGATCGAACACTGAAGCTTTCTTT | CASSMLQGSNTEAFF
TRBJ1-2 | - | TRBV7-8 | TRBD1 | TGTGCCAGCAGCTCCGGGACAGGGGGACCGTATGGCTACACCTTC | CASSSGTGGPYGYTF
TRBJ2-7 | - | TRBV3-1/TRBV3-2 | - | TGTGCCAGCGCCAGGGTCCACGAGCAGTACTTC | CASARVHEQYF
TRBJ2-3 | - | TRBV4-1 | - | TGCGCCAGCAGCCCCGATCACAGGGATACGCAGTATTTT | CASSPDHRDTQYF
TRBJ2-1 | - | TRBV4-1 | TRBD2 | TGCGCCAGCAGCCAAGTTCTAACTAGCGGGAGTGGAAGCTCCTACAATGAGCAGTTCTTC | CASSQVLTSGSGSSYNEQFF
TRBJ1-5 | - | TRBV27 | - | TGTGCCAGCACCCCGAGGCGGGACAGCAATCAGCCCCAGCATTTT | CASTPRRDSNQPQHF
TRBJ2-7 | - | TRBV27 | TRBD2 | TGTGCCAGCAGTTCTTGGACTAGCGGGATCTACGAGCAGTACTTC | CASSSWTSGIYEQYF
TRBJ1-5 | - | TRBV9 | TRBD1 | TGTGCCAGCAGCGACGGGACAGCAAGCAATCAGCCCCAGCATTTT | CASSDGTASNQPQHF
TRBJ2-1 | - | TRBV6-5 | TRBD2 | TGTGCCAGCAGGGTAGCGGGGAGCTCCTACAATGAGCAGTTCTTC | CASRVAGSSYNEQFF
TRBJ2-7 | - | TRBV6-1 | - | TGTGCCAGCAGTGAAGATCGGTTTGGGGCGGATGCCTACGAGCAGTACTTC | CASSEDRFGADAYEQYF
TRBJ2-3 | - | TRBV3-1/TRBV3-2 | - | TGTGCCAGCAGCCAAGATCTCGAGGCTTCGCAGTATTTT | CASSQDLEASQYF
TRBJ2-5 | - | TRBV5-1 | - | TGCGCCAGCAGCTTGAGGCAGGGGGGAGAGACCCAGTACTTC | CASSLRQGGETQYF
TRBJ2-6 | - | TRBV30 | - | TGTGCCTGGACCGAGGGTTCCGGGGCCAACGTCCTGACTTTC | CAWTEGSGANVLTF
TRBJ1-6 | - | TRBV6-6 | - | TGTGCCAGCAGTTCACCCGGGATCGCGAGTTCACCCCTCCACTTT | CASSSPGIASSPLHF
TRBJ1-1 | - | TRBV5-1 | - | TGCGCCAGCAGCAACACAGGGGAAGCTTTCTTT | CASSNTGEAFF
TRBJ2-3 | - | TRBV6-5 | TRBD1 | TGTGCCAGCAGATCCGGACAGGGAATAGATACGCAGTATTTT | CASRSGQGIDTQYF
TRBJ2-1 | - | TRBV5-6 | - | TGTGCCAGCAGCTCTGGCATAGCCCCAGTCCCCTACAATGAGCAGTTCTTC | CASSSGIAPVPYNEQFF
TRBJ2-3 | - | TRBV5-1 | TRBD2 | TGCGCCAGCATGCTCGGGGGGACCCGCACAGATACGCAGTATTTT | CASMLGGTRTDTQYF
TRBJ2-3 | - | TRBV2 | TRBD2 | TGTGCCAGCAGCCTGACTAGCGGAGACACAGATACGCAGTATTTT | CASSLTSGDTDTQYF
TRBJ2-3 | - | TRBV7-6 | - | TGTGCCAGCAGTTATATTCTCACAGATACGCAGTATTTT | CASSYILTDTQYF
TRBJ1-1 | once | TRBV27 | TRBD1 | TGTGCCAGCAGTACGAGGGACAGGGCTGACACTGAAGCTTTCTTT | CASSTRDRADTEAFF
TRBJ2-3 | - | TRBV10-3 | - | TGTGCCATCAGTGAATTCTCAGGGGAGAGGGGTACAGATACGCAGTATTTT | CAISEFSGERGTDTQYF
TRBJ1-6 | - | TRBV6-1 | TRBD1 | TGTGCCAGCAGTGAAGCGCGCCCGGACAGGGGGACACCCCTCCACTTT | CASSEARPDRGTPLHF
TRBJ2-7 | - | TRBV28 | TRBD1 | TGTGCCAGCAGTGTACGGACAGGGAAACAAGGGTTAACGGGCGAGCAGTACTTC | CASSVRTGKQGLTGEQYF
TRBJ1-3 | - | TRBV18 | - | TGTGCCAGCTCACCACCCGGGACAATTTCTGGAAACACCATATATTTT | CASSPPGTISGNTIYF
TRBJ2-2 | - | TRBV11-2 | TRBD1 | TGTGCCAGCAGCTTGGCGGACAGGGCGGGCACCGGGGAGCTGTTTTTT | CASSLADRAGTGELFF
TRBJ2-7 | - | TRBV10-3 | TRBD1 | TGTGCCATCAGTGGGTCTCAACAGGGGGGCGGTCTTTACGAGCAGTACTTC | CAISGSQQGGGLYEQYF
TRBJ2-2 | - | TRBV2 | - | TGTGCCAGCAGCGTCACACGGAACACCGGGGAGCTGTTTTTT | CASSVTRNTGELFF
TRBJ2-7 | - | TRBV5-3 | TRBD1 | TGTGCCAGAAGCTTGGATCAGGGGGCCTACGAGCAGTACTTC | CARSLDQGAYEQYF
TRBJ2-7 | - | TRBV4-2 | TRBD2 | TGTGCCAGCCGACCTAGCGGGACTAGATACGAGCAGTACTTC | CASRPSGTRYEQYF